This TCR beta chain was identified during a study of blood T cell repertoires in COVID-19. Study context: Acute-phase and convalescent COVID-19 samples originated in the United States, Italy and Spain. Sample material is recorded as cDNA or gDNA derived from T cells, B-cell-depleted T cells, or PBMCs.

Generated by immunoSEQ multiplex PCR, the TCRdb table keeps only in-frame clones and is missing some. Found here are 45,000 to 60,000 clones, around 80% of them singletons; the top ten hold around 8.2%. Germline trimming cut 5 bases from V and 4 bases from J; bases unmatched to any gene: 11. The CDR3 consists of 15 residues. CDR1 is GTSNPN, CDR2 SVGIG, per germline (reference sequence). Specimen: peripheral blood. This chain joins TRBV30 and TRBJ2-1; the match to TRBD2 covers 7 bases. The TCR sequence derives from a woman older than 75 with acute or convalescent COVID-19. The CDR3 loop is CAWGPGGSGYNEQFF. CDR3 in DNA: TGTGCCTGGGGCCCCGGCGGGAGCGGTTACAATGAGCAGTTCTTC.